The TCR beta chain described here comes from a study of cytomegalovirus exposure and HLA in healthy donors. General observations from the study: A likely sequencing artifact accounted for one observed cluster of highly shared sequence variants. Later analysis identified a missense DCLRE1C variant that was linked to TCR beta V- and J-gene trimming. A few chains tied to CMV proved CMV antigen-specific in vitro. Reports credit the classifier with highly specific, highly sensitive diagnosis of cytomegalovirus status.

Researchers ran the PCR with 60 Vbeta and 13 Jbeta primers. Data came from immunoSEQ multiplex PCR; TCRdb stores just in-frame clones and leaves some out. The sample lists 130,000 to 150,000 clones; 72% were seen once. A note on this clone: Its antigen is undetermined.

The CDR3 runs 13 residues. The germline CDR1 and CDR2 sequences are SQVTM and ANQGSEA. Trimming pared 7 bases from V and 0 bases from J, leaving 12 bases between. Sample: PBMCs. This receptor was taken from a man aged 40-55 years in good health and CMV-seronegative. This chain uses TRBV29-1 with TRBJ1-1, with D hard to call. CDR3 in amino acids: CSAKTSMNTEAFF. The CDR3 nucleotides are TGCAGCGCTAAGACATCCATGAACACTGAAGCTTTCTTT.